These 20 T cell receptor beta chains came from one sample sequenced in a study of blood T cell repertoires in COVID-19. Clones were sequenced by immunoSEQ multiplex PCR, and TCRdb holds only the in-frame ones, with some missing. The sample yields roughly 200,000 clones, around 85% seen once. The sequenced sample consisted of peripheral blood. These receptors were obtained from an older woman with acute or convalescent COVID-19.

The rearrangement links TRBV27 to TRBJ1-6; 7 bases line up with TRBD1. CDR1 MNHEY and CDR2 SMNVEV come from the germline V gene (reference sequence). The CDR3 is made up of 14 amino acids. The V and J ends lost 5 bases and 7 bases, in that order; junction bases with no gene match: 5. The CDR3 region has the DNA TGTGCCAGCAGTCAGACAGGGAGCAATTCACCCCTCCACTTT. It codes for CASSQTGSNSPLHF.

The chain couples TRBV10-3 to TRBJ2-5; D is undetermined. This CDR3 comprises 13 residues. Germline CDR1 ENHRY, CDR2 SYGVKD. Trimming removed 4 bases from V and 1 base from J, with 7 bases in between. The CDR3 coding sequence is TGTGCCATCAGTGGAGGCAGCCAAGAGACCCAGTACTTC. Its translation is CAISGGSQETQYF.

The chain links TRBV14 to TRBJ2-1; TRBD2 matches at 9 bases. The ends lost 0 bases at V and 6 bases at J; junction bases unmatched: 6. Per germline, CDR1 SGHDN and CDR2 FVKESK. This CDR3 comprises 16 residues. CDR3 DNA sequence: TGTGCCAGCAGCCAAGATCCGGGACTAGCTGCCAATGAGCAGTTCTTC. It yields the protein CASSQDPGLAANEQFF.

V is TRBV3-1 (or the pseudogene TRBV3-2) and J is TRBJ2-3; tentative D call: TRBD2 (5 bases). The germline gives CDR1 LGHDT, CDR2 YNNKEL (reference sequence). CDR3 size: 12 residues. With 4 bases removed from V and 4 bases from J, the gap between germline ends came to 6 bases. As DNA, the CDR3 is TGTGCCAGCAGCCTACTAGCAGATACGCAGTATTTT. The encoded protein is CASSLLADTQYF.

The chain joins TRBV19 to TRBJ2-2; possible D gene TRBD2, 6 bases. CDR1 is LNHDA, CDR2 SQIVND, per germline (reference sequence). V gave up 3 bases and J gave up 8 bases, with 13 bases separating them. The CDR3 consists of 14 residues. The CDR3 DNA reads TGTGCCAGTAGTATCAGGACTCTAGCGGGGGAGCTGTTTTTT. Translation gives CASSIRTLAGELFF. The entire variable domain, with the rest obtained from reference TRBV19 and TRBJ2-2, is as follows: DGGITQSPKYLFRKEGQNVTLSCEQNLNHDAMYWYRQDPGQGLRLIYYSQIVNDFQKGDIAEGYSVSREKKESFPLTVTSAQKNPTAFYLCASSIRTLAGELFFGEGSRLTVL.

Concerning this clone itself: One end of the junction varies from germline; a read error may be responsible. The rearrangement links TRBV7-7 to TRBJ2-1; D is perhaps TRBD1 (5 bases). CDR1 SSHAT and CDR2 FNYEAQ come from the germline V gene (reference sequence). This CDR3 spans 13 amino acids. CDR3 coding DNA: TGTGCTAGCAGCGCTCAGGGTTTGAATGAGCAGTTCTTC. Translating it yields CASSAQGLNEQFF.

This chain joins TRBV11-1 and TRBJ1-3, with TRBD1 as a possible D gene (6 bases). CDR3 size: 14 residues. Trimming cost V 5 bases and J 2 bases, with 10 bases left between them. The germline CDR1 and CDR2 sequences are SGHAT and FQDESV (reference sequence). The CDR3 loop reads CASSRQATGNTIYF. In nucleotides, the CDR3 is TGTGCCAGCAGCCGACAGGCGACTGGAAACACCATATATTTT.

V usage is TRBV6-5 and J usage is TRBJ2-1, with D possibly matching TRBD1 (5 bases). Looked up from germline, CDR1 is MNHEY and CDR2 is SVGAGI. The CDR3 has 13 residues. V lost 8 bases, J lost 5 bases, and 13 bases lay in between. The CDR3 loop is CASAWGRDNEQFF. The CDR3 DNA reads TGTGCCAGCGCGTGGGGCAGGGACAATGAGCAGTTCTTC.

This clone was recorded a few times. The chain links TRBV28 to TRBJ1-1, with D possibly matching TRBD1 (5 bases). V lost 3 bases and J 6 bases, leaving 14 bases between the germline ends. The germline gives CDR1 MDHEN, CDR2 SYDVKM. The CDR3 has 14 amino acids. The CDR3 spells CASSFQGRVPEAFF. DNA for the CDR3: TGTGCCAGCAGTTTTCAGGGAAGGGTGCCTGAAGCTTTCTTT.

Here the CDR3 reads CASRTTGMPYGYTF. For the CDR3, the DNA is TGTGCCAGCAGGACGACAGGGATGCCCTATGGCTACACCTTC. The gene calls are TRBV28 and TRBJ1-2; 7 nucleotides line up with TRBD1. V lost 6 bases, J lost 4 bases, and 8 bases stayed unmatched. CDR1 and CDR2 from the germline V gene are MDHEN and SYDVKM. CDR3 length equals 14 residues.

This clone showed up just once. The chain couples TRBV10-3 to TRBJ2-5; D may be TRBD1 (6 bases). The CDR3 has 16 residues. V dropped 6 bases and J dropped 1 base, with 18 bases sitting between them. CDR1 is ENHRY and CDR2 is SYGVKD in the germline V gene. The CDR3 DNA sequence: TGTGCCATCAGGATAGGGGGAAATAACCCCCAAGAGACCCAGTACTTC. Translation: CAIRIGGNNPQETQYF.

V and J are TRBV7-2 and TRBJ1-1; D gene uncertain. Germline CDR1 reads SGHTA; CDR2 reads FQGNSA. V lost 4 bases, J lost 0 bases, and 12 bases lay in between. The CDR3 runs to 15 residues. The CDR3 reads CASSSPRQLNTEAFF. The CDR3 region has the DNA TGTGCCAGCAGCTCGCCTAGGCAGCTGAACACTGAAGCTTTCTTT. The variable domain in full, with the rest retrieved from reference TRBV7-2 and TRBJ1-1, is GAGVSQSPSNKVTEKGKDVELRCDPISGHTALYWYRQSLGQGLEFLIYFQGNSAPDKSGLPSDRFSAERTGGSVSTLTIQRTQQEDSAVYLCASSSPRQLNTEAFFGQGTRLTVV.

The chain carries TRBV28 and TRBJ2-1; TRBD2 matches at 16 bases. The germline V gene encodes CDR1 MDHEN and CDR2 SYDVKM. CDR3 length: 16 amino acids. J gave up 2 bases and V 5 bases, and 0 bases lay outside the gene matches. In DNA, the CDR3 is TGTGCCAGCAGTGGGACTAGCGGGAGGGCCTACAATGAGCAGTTCTTC. As protein: CASSGTSGRAYNEQFF.

The chain is built from TRBV3-1 (or the pseudogene TRBV3-2) and TRBJ2-2; 9 bases match TRBD1. V was clipped by 3 bases and J by 5 bases; unmatched bases: 4. Germline V gene lookup returns CDR1 LGHDT and CDR2 YNNKEL (reference sequence). This CDR3 has 15 amino acids. The CDR3 nucleotides are TGTGCCAGCAGCCAGGACAGGGGAATGACCGGGGAGCTGTTTTTT. It translates to CASSQDRGMTGELFF.

This chain joins TRBV3-1 (or the pseudogene TRBV3-2) and TRBJ2-5, with 11 bases that match TRBD1. V dropped 0 bases and J dropped 5; count of bases not matched to a gene: 5. There are 16 residues in the CDR3. Germline V gene lookup returns CDR1 LGHDT and CDR2 YNNKEL (reference sequence). CDR3 sequence reads: CASSQESGQGAETQYF. CDR3 DNA sequence: TGTGCCAGCAGCCAAGAATCTGGACAGGGGGCTGAGACCCAGTACTTC.

Details on this clone: Other DNA sequences within the sample encode an identical CDR3. The CDR3 reads CASSPPGGFYNEQFF. DNA of the CDR3: TGTGCCAGCTCACCACCGGGGGGATTCTACAATGAGCAGTTCTTC. The rearrangement joins TRBV18 to TRBJ2-1, with D perhaps matching TRBD2 (6 bases). From germline, CDR1 is KGHSH and CDR2 LQKENI. This CDR3 region has 15 residues. V lost 0 bases and J lost 3, with 9 bases in between.

Of note for this clone: The CDR3 end shows no conserved phenylalanine or tryptophan, and so a read error is likely. It is unclear where the CDR3 begins or ends on the DNA, so no DNA is shown, and the CDR3 is as TCRdb lists it. J is TRBJ2-7 and V is TRBV12-3 or TRBV12-4; TRBD2 is the table's D call, not checked against the DNA. The CDR3 spans 8 residues, counting both ends. This CDR3 reads CASGLTRG.

The CDR3 loop is CASSITQGGIIQYF. For the CDR3, the DNA is TGTGCCAGTAGTATAACCCAGGGTGGTATCATTCAGTACTTC. V and J are TRBV19 and TRBJ2-4; D is possibly TRBD1 (5 bases). V shed 2 bases and J shed 9 bases, with 14 bases lying between them. The CDR3 runs to 14 residues. CDR1 is LNHDA, CDR2 SQIVND, per germline (reference sequence).

V and J are TRBV9 and TRBJ2-6; D gene unclear. The V and J ends lost 3 bases and 0 bases respectively, with 19 bases between them. The germline gives CDR1 SGDLS, CDR2 YYNGEE. The CDR3 runs 19 residues. CDR3 bases: TGTGCCAGCAGCGCGCGTTTTCTGGCGGCTAGCTCTGGGGCCAACGTCCTGACTTTC. Protein: CASSARFLAASSGANVLTF.

The J gene is TRBJ1-1, the V gene TRBV29-1; 10 bases line up with TRBD1. Trimming cost V 7 bases and J 1 base; bases outside gene matches: 3. Germline V gives CDR1 SQVTM, CDR2 ANQGSEA. The CDR3 sequence is 13 residues long. The CDR3 protein is CSGGQGQNTEAFF. The CDR3 region has the DNA TGCAGCGGGGGACAGGGGCAGAACACTGAAGCTTTCTTT.